This entry is about one TCR beta chain. What it binds is unknown. V was trimmed by 1 base and J by 2 bases, leaving 9 bases between them. This CDR3 spans 14 amino acids. Germline V gene lookup returns CDR1 SGHVS and CDR2 FQNEAQ. The data are from a study of post-analysis software for immune sequencing data. Background on the study: The disease courses spanned relapsing-remitting, secondary progressive and progressive-relapsing forms of multiple sclerosis. Study-wide findings and caveats: Patients carried roughly 5 TRBV segments more frequently than controls did, and TRBV5-6, TRBV5-1 and TRBV20-1 were among them. F measure clustering grouped samples strongly by preparation batch. The study found significantly lower normalized Chao1 diversity in multiple sclerosis patients than in controls.

Unique molecular identifiers were carried by the TCR beta cDNA libraries. The T cell input of about 0.95 to 11 million gave around 450,000 cDNA molecules. TCRdb passed the PCR reads through MiXCR, listing each CDR3 protein once. The profile shows under 200,000 distinct CDR3 sequences, 25% to 30% of them singletons. This TCR was recovered from a girl aged 2-17 years with multiple sclerosis. The chain carries TRBV7-8 and TRBJ2-7, with D tentatively TRBD2 (6 bases). Sequences were obtained from blood. CDR3 protein: CASSLVEGPYEQYF. The CDR3 nucleotides are TGTGCCAGCAGCTTAGTGGAGGGACCCTACGAGCAGTACTTC.